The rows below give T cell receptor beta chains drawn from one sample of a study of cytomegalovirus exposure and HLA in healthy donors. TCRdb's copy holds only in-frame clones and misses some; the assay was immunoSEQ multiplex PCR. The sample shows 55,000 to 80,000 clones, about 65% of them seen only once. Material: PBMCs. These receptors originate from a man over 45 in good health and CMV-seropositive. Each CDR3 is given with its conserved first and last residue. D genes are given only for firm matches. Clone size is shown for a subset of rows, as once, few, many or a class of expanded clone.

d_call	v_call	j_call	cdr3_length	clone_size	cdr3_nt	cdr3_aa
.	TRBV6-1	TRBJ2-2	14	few	TGTGCCAGCTTGGTGTGGGGAGATGGCGGGGAGCTGTTTTTT	CASLVWGDGGELFF
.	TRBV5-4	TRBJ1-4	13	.	TGTGCCAGCAGCTTGGGCAGGTTTGAAAAACTGTTTTTT	CASSLGRFEKLFF
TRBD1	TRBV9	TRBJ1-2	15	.	TGTGCCAGCAGCCCCCGGGACAGGGCTCCCCATGGCTACACCTTC	CASSPRDRAPHGYTF
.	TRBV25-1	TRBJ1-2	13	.	TGTGCCAGCAGTGAATTATCCGACTATGGCTACACCTTC	CASSELSDYGYTF
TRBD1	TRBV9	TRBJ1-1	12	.	TGTGCCAGCAACAGGGGGGACACTGAAGCTTTCTTT	CASNRGDTEAFF
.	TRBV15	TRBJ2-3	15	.	TGTGCCACCAGCAGAGCTCGACTAATCCTAGATACGCAGTATTTT	CATSRARLILDTQYF
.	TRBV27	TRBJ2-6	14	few	TGTGCCAGCAGTCTCCGGGGAGGGGCCAACGTCCTGACTTTC	CASSLRGGANVLTF
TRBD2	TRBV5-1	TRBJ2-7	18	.	TGCGCCAGCAGCTTGCTGACTAGCGGGGGGCTCCGCTCCTACGAGCAGTACTTC	CASSLLTSGGLRSYEQYF
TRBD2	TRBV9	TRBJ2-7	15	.	TGTGCCAGCAGCGAGAGGGAGGGTCCCCCCTACGAGCAGTACTTC	CASSEREGPPYEQYF
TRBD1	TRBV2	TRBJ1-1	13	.	TGTGCCAGCAGGGAGGACAGGATCACTGAAGCTTTCTTT	CASREDRITEAFF
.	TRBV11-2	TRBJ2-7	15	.	TGTGCCAGCAGCCAAGCGGTTGCAGGCAGGCCACCTCCGTACTTC	CASSQAVAGRPPPYF
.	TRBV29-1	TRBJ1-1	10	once	TGCAGCGTTGAAGAAGCGGGAGCTTTCTTT	CSVEEAGAFF
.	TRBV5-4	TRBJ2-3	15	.	TGTGCCAGCAGCTTGTGGAGGGATGTCACAGATACGCAGTATTTT	CASSLWRDVTDTQYF
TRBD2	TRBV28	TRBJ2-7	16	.	TGTGCCAGCAGTCCTATTAGCGGGAGGGCCTTCTACGAGCAGTACTTC	CASSPISGRAFYEQYF
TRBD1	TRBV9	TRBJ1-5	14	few	TGTGCCAGCAGCGTCGGACAGGGGAATCAGCCCCAGCATTTT	CASSVGQGNQPQHF
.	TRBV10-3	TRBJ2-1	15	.	TGTGCCATCAGTGAGTCGTTTGGAGGTTGGGGAGAGCAGTTCTTC	CAISESFGGWGEQFF
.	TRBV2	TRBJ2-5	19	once	TGTGCCAGCAGTCTCGGGGATGGAGGGGTAGTAAGCCCACCCTTTACCCAGTACTTC	CASSLGDGGVVSPPFTQYF
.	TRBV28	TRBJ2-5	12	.	TGTGCCAGCAGGCAGGGTTCCGAGACCCAGTACTTC	CASRQGSETQYF
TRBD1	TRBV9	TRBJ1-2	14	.	TGTGCCAGCAGCGGACAGGGTTGGATTCGTGGCTACACCTTC	CASSGQGWIRGYTF
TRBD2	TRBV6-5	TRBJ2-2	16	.	TGTGCCAGCAGTTACTTTAGCGGGCCCGACACCGGGGAGCTGTTTTTT	CASSYFSGPDTGELFF